This T cell receptor (beta chain) came from a study of CD8 T cells in ankylosing spondylitis (dated 2017 in TCRdb). In the study overall: To find TCR variants linked to disease, the study profiled T cell receptor beta repertoires in ankylosing spondylitis patients and healthy donors. The full study cohort was made up of roughly 25 ankylosing spondylitis patients and 108 healthy donors. Peripheral blood samples were taken, and synovial fluid was additionally collected from ankylosing spondylitis patients.

The reads were generated on an Illumina HiSeq 2500. Quantitative 5'-RACE with molecular barcodes was used to prepare TCR beta libraries. The study's own analysis went as follows. A new computational method based on a probabilistic model of VDJ rearrangement was used to identify disease-linked TCR variants. The raw public reads went through TCRdb reprocessing: fastp at Q25, MiXCR clone calling, in-frame beta chains kept. When rows share a CDR3 protein, they turn into one entry using the most common DNA and genes. TCRdb, rather than the study authors, made the V and J calls. This sample is represented by 700,000 or so distinct CDR3 sequences; 15% to 20% of them were singletons. 15% to 20% of the sample goes to the ten largest clones. CDR1 MNHNS and CDR2 SASEGT were looked up in the germline V gene. V is shortened by 6 bases, J by 3 bases, and the region joining them spans 15 bases. From the cysteine through the phenylalanine, the CDR3 covers 15 amino acids. Only the CDR3 portion is preserved as DNA: 45 bases, with reading frame beginning at the first base.

For this clonotype: Its antigen is unknown. No base quality values were provided; no much bigger clone lies one nucleotide off.

What the authors observed across the whole study: Blood from ankylosing spondylitis patients appeared to be characterized by a TCR beta motif made up of about 8 highly homologous amino acid variants. Some motif variants had previously been reported in the synovial fluid and blood of reactive arthritis patients, which suggests shared mechanisms of disease initiation. The disease-linked clones had a CD8+ phenotype and were found at relatively low frequencies in peripheral blood. The disease-linked clones were reported to be significantly enriched in matched synovial fluid samples from ankylosing spondylitis patients.

Sequencing was performed on blood, either unsorted or a sorted T cell fraction (not recorded which). The origin of this receptor is a male donor with ankylosing spondylitis. The V gene is TRBV6-1 and the J gene is TRBJ2-1, with TRBD1 tentatively as D gene (6 bases match). The CDR3: CASSPRQVRYNEQFF. The bases are TGTGCCAGCAGCCCTCGACAGGTTCGCTACAATGAGCAGTTCTTC.